These 24 T cell receptor beta chains originate from one sample sequenced in a study of blood T cell repertoires in COVID-19. Repertoires were generated with immunoSEQ multiplex PCR, while TCRdb's copy carries only in-frame clones and drops some. The profile shows fewer than 250,000 clones, around 84% of them singletons. The specimen sequenced was peripheral blood. These receptors were collected from a woman older than 75 with COVID-19, enrolled during active disease.

The gene calls are TRBV7-2 and TRBJ1-2; 7 bases map to TRBD1. This CDR3 has 15 amino acids. V dropped 5 bases and J dropped 2; count of bases not matched to a gene: 8. Germline V gene sequence: CDR1 SGHTA, CDR2 FQGNSA. The DNA for the CDR3 is TGTGCCAGCAGCAAAGGGACAGCTGAAAACTATGGCTACACCTTC. Its protein is CASSKGTAENYGYTF.

The CDR3 coding sequence is TGTGCCAGCAGCCCCCTGGGGGCTCGGTATGGCTACACCTTC. Translation gives CASSPLGARYGYTF. The rearrangement joins TRBV3-1 (or the pseudogene TRBV3-2) to TRBJ1-2, with a possible D match to TRBD1 (6 bases). V was cut by 4 bases and J by 5 bases, with 14 bases left in between. CDR1 and CDR2 from the germline V gene are LGHDT and YNNKEL (reference sequence). CDR3 length equals 14 residues.

The chain uses TRBV29-1 and TRBJ2-1; TRBD1 might be the D (5 bases). V shed 6 bases and J shed 3 bases, with 12 bases lying between them. The germline gives CDR1 SQVTM, CDR2 ANQGSEA. This CDR3 has 13 amino acids. CDR3: CSVIDRLYNEQFF. DNA of the CDR3: TGCAGCGTGATCGACAGACTCTACAATGAGCAGTTCTTC.

The chain uses TRBV6-5 and TRBJ2-2, with 8 positions matching TRBD1. The CDR3 has 15 amino acids. Per germline, CDR1 MNHEY and CDR2 SVGAGI. After removal of 10 bases from V and 5 bases from J, the junction contained 12 bases not matched to a gene. The CDR3 spells CATPRTGPGTGELFF. For the CDR3, the DNA is TGTGCCACCCCTCGGACAGGGCCTGGGACCGGGGAGCTGTTTTTT.

The J gene is TRBJ2-3, the V gene TRBV7-6; D unresolved. The CDR3 is 11 residues long. The V and J ends lost 1 base and 7 bases respectively, with 3 bases between them. Germline V gene sequence: CDR1 SGHVS, CDR2 FNYEAQ. CDR3 amino acids: CASSLGHTQYF. In nucleotides, the CDR3 is TGTGCCAGCAGCTTAGGGCATACGCAGTATTTT.

The chain combines TRBV14 with TRBJ1-5; D gene ambiguous. The CDR3 consists of 13 residues. In germline, CDR1 is SGHDN, CDR2 FVKESK. Trimming pared 0 bases from V and 8 bases from J, leaving 8 bases between. The CDR3 region has the DNA TGTGCCAGCAGCCAAGAACTATGGGAGCCCCAGCATTTT. It yields the protein CASSQELWEPQHF.

To note about this clone: Different DNA sequences within this sample yield the same CDR3. The V and J genes are TRBV28 and TRBJ1-5, with a possible D match to TRBD1 (6 bases). The germline CDR1 and CDR2 sequences are MDHEN and SYDVKM. The CDR3 totals 16 residues. Trimming left V 3 bases short and J 0 bases short, with 12 bases between. CDR3 sequence reads: CASSLGGAYSNQPQHF. CDR3 DNA sequence: TGTGCCAGCAGTTTGGGGGGGGCTTATAGCAATCAGCCCCAGCATTTT.

The V gene is TRBV3-1 (or the pseudogene TRBV3-2), the J gene TRBJ1-5, with TRBD1 as a possible D gene (6 bases). Per the germline V gene, CDR1 is LGHDT and CDR2 is YNNKEL (reference sequence). The CDR3 extends over 17 amino acids. V dropped 4 bases and J dropped 0 bases, with 16 bases sitting between them. CDR3 in amino acids: CASSLRLDRHSNQPQHF. In DNA, the CDR3 is TGTGCCAGCAGCCTTCGGTTGGACAGACATAGCAATCAGCCCCAGCATTTT.

Concerning this clone: An end of the junction differs from the germline gene, which may be a read error. V gene TRBV3-1 (or the pseudogene TRBV3-2) combines with J gene TRBJ1-1; D remains ambiguous. The CDR3 has 15 residues. Looked up from germline, CDR1 is LGHDT and CDR2 is YNNKEL (reference sequence). This CDR3 reads CASSQGGGWNAEAFF. The DNA for the CDR3 is TGTGCCAGCAGCCAAGGGGGAGGTTGGAACGCTGAAGCTTTCTTT.

Concerning this clone itself: This sample includes further DNA sequences coding for the same CDR3. The gene calls are TRBV7-9 and TRBJ2-5; no reliable D call. The V and J ends lost 1 base and 5 bases respectively, with 5 bases between them. This CDR3 has 12 residues. Germline values: CDR1 SEHNR, CDR2 FQNEAQ (reference sequence). CDR3 nucleotides: TGTGCCAGCAGCTTAGTTGCGGAGACCCAGTACTTC. Protein sequence: CASSLVAETQYF. The full variable domain, rest sourced from reference TRBV7-9 and TRBJ2-5, is DTGVSQNPRHKITKRGQNVTFRCDPISEHNRLYWYRQTLGQGPEFLTYFQNEAQLEKSRLLSDRFSAERPKGSFSTLEIQRTEQGDSAMYLCASSLVAETQYFGPGTRLLVL.

The CDR3 sequence is CASSFTLRGTDTQYF. CDR3 in DNA: TGCGCCAGCAGCTTCACCCTCCGGGGCACAGATACGCAGTATTTT. This chain links TRBV5-1 with TRBJ2-3; D ambiguous. V gave up 2 bases and J gave up 1 base, with 11 bases separating them. Per germline, CDR1 SGHRS and CDR2 YFSETQ. The CDR3 has 15 residues.

The chain recombines TRBV28 with TRBJ2-7; TRBD2 matches at 10 bases. V shed 6 bases, J shed 0 bases, and the junction held 2 bases outside the gene matches. There are 14 residues in the CDR3. Germline V gives CDR1 MDHEN, CDR2 SYDVKM. The CDR3 region has the DNA TGTGCCAGCAGCACTAGCGGGACCTCCTACGAGCAGTACGTC. Its translation is CASSTSGTSYEQYV.

This clone was seen a handful of times. The chain has TRBV7-2 and TRBJ1-2, with D tentatively TRBD1 (5 bases). This CDR3 comprises 13 residues. Germline V gives CDR1 SGHTA, CDR2 FQGNSA. V dropped 4 bases and J dropped 7 bases, with 13 bases sitting between them. CDR3 residues: CASSSLPQGGYTF. CDR3 bases: TGTGCCAGCAGCTCATTACCCCAGGGTGGCTACACCTTC. The full variable domain, rest sourced from reference TRBV7-2 and TRBJ1-2, is GAGVSQSPSNKVTEKGKDVELRCDPISGHTALYWYRQSLGQGLEFLIYFQGNSAPDKSGLPSDRFSAERTGGSVSTLTIQRTQQEDSAVYLCASSSLPQGGYTFGSGTRLTVV.

The chain joins TRBV3-1 (or the pseudogene TRBV3-2) to TRBJ1-1; D is possibly TRBD1 (5 bases). V shed 1 base and J shed 6 bases, with 15 bases lying between them. CDR1 LGHDT and CDR2 YNNKEL come from the germline V gene (reference sequence). The CDR3 sequence is 15 residues long. The CDR3 bases are TGTGCCAGCAGCCAAGGCGGGGGAGATCTGGCTGAAGCTTTCTTT. Its protein is CASSQGGGDLAEAFF.

The chain joins TRBV5-1 to TRBJ1-2; tentative D call: TRBD1 (6 bases). This CDR3 contains 13 residues. Germline loops: CDR1 SGHRS, CDR2 YFSETQ. V was trimmed by 2 bases and J by 8 bases, leaving 13 bases between them. For the CDR3, the DNA is TGCGCCAGCAGCTTCACAGGGTGGCAAGGCTACACCTTC. Protein product: CASSFTGWQGYTF.

The CDR3 DNA reads TGTGCCAGCAGCCACCAGGGATCACATCAGCCCCAGCATTTT. It translates to CASSHQGSHQPQHF. This sequence joins TRBV14 and TRBJ1-5, with D possibly being TRBD1 (5 bases). Between the trimmed V and J ends, which lost 3 bases and 5 bases, there was a span of 11 bases. CDR3 length equals 14 residues. Germline V gene lookup returns CDR1 SGHDN and CDR2 FVKESK.

This chain connects TRBV14 to TRBJ1-6; TRBD1 is a possible D gene (5 bases). With 3 bases removed from V and 0 bases from J, the gap between germline ends came to 12 bases. The CDR3 is made up of 17 amino acids. Germline-derived CDR1 and CDR2 are SGHDN and FVKESK. CDR3 sequence: CASSQPHRSSYNSPLHF. The CDR3 nucleotides are TGTGCCAGCAGCCAGCCACACAGGAGCTCCTATAATTCACCCCTCCACTTT.

This chain joins TRBV7-2 and TRBJ2-7; 15 bases line up with TRBD2. Looked up from germline, CDR1 is SGHTA and CDR2 is FQGNSA. Trimming cost V 4 bases and J 6 bases; bases outside gene matches: 4. This CDR3 region has 15 residues. The CDR3 loop is CASSSGTSGGLEQYF. The DNA for the CDR3 is TGTGCCAGCAGCTCCGGGACTAGCGGGGGGCTCGAGCAGTACTTC.

The V call is TRBV29-1, the J call TRBJ1-2, with TRBD1 identical over 7 bases. The germline gives CDR1 SQVTM, CDR2 ANQGSEA. The CDR3 consists of 13 residues. V was clipped by 5 bases and J by 2 bases; unmatched bases: 5. The CDR3 nucleotides read TGCAGCGTTATACAGGGGAGGAACTATGGCTACACCTTC. Translation: CSVIQGRNYGYTF.

The CDR3 protein is CATSRDRTNQPQHF. CDR3 coding DNA: TGTGCCACCAGCAGAGACAGAACCAATCAGCCCCAGCATTTT. The chain employs TRBV15 and TRBJ1-5; D not resolved. The V gene lost 0 bases and the J gene lost 3 bases, with 6 bases spanning the gap. CDR1 and CDR2 from the germline V gene are LNHNV and YYDKDF (reference sequence). The CDR3 covers 14 residues.

CDR3 bases: TGTGCCAGCAGCTTAGAGCGACAGGCTGGAAACACCATATATTTT. Translating it yields CASSLERQAGNTIYF. The gene calls are TRBV7-8 and TRBJ1-3; D may be TRBD1 (6 bases). V was shortened by 1 base and J by 2 bases, with 9 bases between the two germline ends. This CDR3 region has 15 residues. CDR1 and CDR2 (germline): SGHVS, FQNEAQ.

The chain links TRBV18 to TRBJ1-2; 12 bases are a match to TRBD1. CDR1 KGHSH and CDR2 LQKENI come from the germline V gene. V was pared by 6 bases and J by 8 bases, with 10 bases of the junction left unmatched. CDR3 length equals 15 residues. This CDR3 is CASSPPGQGADGYTF. As DNA, the CDR3 is TGTGCCAGCTCGCCCCCGGGACAGGGGGCGGACGGCTACACCTTC.

This clone was recorded once. This chain joins TRBV6-5 and TRBJ1-2, with D possibly TRBD1 on 6 matching bases. This CDR3 contains 11 residues. Germline V gene data show CDR1 as MNHEY and CDR2 as SVGAGI. Trimming removed 8 bases at V and 2 bases at J, with 6 bases between. The CDR3 bases are TGTGCCAGCGGACAGAACTATGGCTACACCTTC. Its protein product is CASGQNYGYTF.

The chain is built from TRBV27 and TRBJ2-7; 7 bases line up with TRBD1. This CDR3 comprises 14 residues. Trimming cost V 5 bases and J 2 bases; bases outside gene matches: 6. Germline V CDR1 and CDR2: MNHEY, SMNVEV (reference sequence). The CDR3 loop reads CASSIQTGPYEQYF. CDR3 nucleotides: TGTGCCAGCAGTATCCAGACAGGGCCCTACGAGCAGTACTTC.